This note documents a single T cell receptor beta chain sequence. The data derive from a study of Ad26.COV2.S vaccination and SARS-CoV-2 variants. Study details: As a participant in COV1001, the donor was in the Ad26.COV2.S trial arm.

Regarding treatment: around 19 received Ad26.COV2.S at low or high dose, single or two shots; five or six received placebo; per-sample allocation not given. Sampling was performed 63 days after the first vaccine or placebo injection. At a Boston site, the person donating was an adult of 18-55 years. Assay used: immunoSEQ multiplex PCR; TCRdb lists only in-frame clones, some missing. The sample has 500,000 or so clones; 75% to 90% are singletons. CDR3 length: 15 amino acids. The V and J ends lost 5 bases and 2 bases, in that order; junction bases with no gene match: 8. CDR1 is MNHEY, CDR2 SVGAGI, per germline.

The material sequenced was peripheral blood, taken in a trial of Ad26.COV2.S vaccine versus placebo. The clonotype comes from a person between 18 and 65 years old who received the Ad26.COV2.S COVID-19 vaccine or a placebo. The chain joins TRBV6-5 to TRBJ2-7; 8 bases agree with TRBD2. The CDR3 is CASSPGGDQPYEQYF. DNA of the CDR3: TGTGCCAGCAGTCCCGGGGGGGACCAGCCCTACGAGCAGTACTTC.